Listed here are 29 T cell receptor beta chains from one sample, sequenced in a study of shared clonotypes between healthy human individuals. TCRdb keeps only in-frame clones here, not all; method: immunoSEQ multiplex PCR. Here the sample spans more than 500,000 clones, 90% to 96% being singletons. Sequencing was carried out using naive CD4+ T cells sorted from blood. Subset given: CD45RA+ positively selected. The receptors shown here come from a woman aged 25-40 years in good health.

This CDR3 is CASSYRDRNSPLHF. The CDR3 DNA is TGTGCCAGCAGCTATCGGGACAGGAATTCACCCCTCCACTTT. The chain has TRBV5-6 and TRBJ1-6, with 8 nucleotides matching TRBD1. V shed 3 bases, J shed 7 bases, and the junction held 3 bases outside the gene matches. CDR1 is SGHDT, CDR2 YYEEEE, per germline. The CDR3 consists of 14 residues. The full variable domain, its missing parts supplied by reference TRBV5-6 and TRBJ1-6, is DAGVTQSPTHLIKTRGQQVTLRCSPKSGHDTVSWYQQALGQGPQFIFQYYEEEERQRGNFPDRFSGHQFPNYSSELNVNALLLGDSALYLCASSYRDRNSPLHFGNGTRLTVT.

This clone was picked up one time. The rearrangement uses TRBV28 and TRBJ1-6; D is ambiguous. Germline-derived CDR1 and CDR2 are MDHEN and SYDVKM. The length of the CDR3 is 14 residues. Trimming removed 2 bases at V and 8 bases at J, with 10 bases between. The CDR3 region has the DNA TGTGCCAGCAGTTTACTCCAGCTAGATTCACCCCTCCACTTT. Protein product: CASSLLQLDSPLHF.

The CDR3 region is CASSLVGQGWSDTQYF. DNA of the CDR3: TGTGCCAGCAGTTTAGTGGGCCAGGGGTGGTCAGATACGCAGTATTTT. The chain couples TRBV28 to TRBJ2-3; the D gene is possibly TRBD1 (6 bases). V lost 2 bases and J 4 bases, leaving 16 bases between the germline ends. From germline, CDR1 is MDHEN and CDR2 SYDVKM. There are 16 residues in the CDR3.

The chain links TRBV4-2 to TRBJ2-4; 9 bases are a match to TRBD1. The CDR3 loop spans 16 amino acids. Germline V gene data show CDR1 as LGHNA and CDR2 as YNFKEQ. With 5 bases clipped from V and 9 bases from J, the junction kept 14 bases outside the gene matches. The DNA for the CDR3 is TGTGCCAGCAGCTTGGTTACAGGGGGCGAGAGGGGCATTCAGTACTTC. Protein product: CASSLVTGGERGIQYF.

Worth noting for this clone: Compared with germline, one end of the junction differs, possibly owing to a read error. The rearrangement joins TRBV5-1 to TRBJ2-3, with 8 nucleotides matching TRBD1. CDR3 length: 16 residues. From germline, CDR1 is SGHRS and CDR2 YFSETQ. The CDR3 nucleotides read TGCGCCAGCACCTTGGATGGACAGGGATCGGTAGATACGCAGTATTTT. Protein product: CASTLDGQGSVDTQYF.

This chain uses TRBV5-1 with TRBJ2-7, with TRBD2 as a possible D gene (7 bases). The germline gives CDR1 SGHRS, CDR2 YFSETQ. Between the trimmed V and J ends, which lost 4 bases and 3 bases, there was a span of 20 bases. The CDR3 has 16 amino acids. CDR3 amino acids: CASSLLGGAGFYEQYF. The CDR3 DNA reads TGCGCCAGCAGCCTCTTAGGGGGAGCGGGGTTCTACGAGCAGTACTTC.

The genes are TRBV12-5 and TRBJ1-1; D ambiguous. The CDR3 spans 15 residues. From germline, CDR1 is LGHNT and CDR2 FRNRAP. The V end lost 3 bases, the J end lost 1 base, and 12 bases lay between the germline ends. For the CDR3, the DNA is TGTGCTAGTGGTTTCTCGCCGGTAGGGAACACTGAAGCTTTCTTT. As protein: CASGFSPVGNTEAFF.

The CDR3 coding sequence is TGCGCCAGCAGCTTGGCCGACAGGGGGGACTCCTACGAGCAGTACTTC. Translated: CASSLADRGDSYEQYF. The genes are TRBV5-1 and TRBJ2-7; 9 bases fit TRBD1. The CDR3 runs 16 residues. Germline V gene sequence: CDR1 SGHRS, CDR2 YFSETQ. Losses at the gene ends were 0 bases for V and 0 bases for J; bases not matched to a gene: 4.

V gene TRBV19 combines with J gene TRBJ1-1; TRBD1 might be the D (5 bases). This CDR3 is built from 14 residues. Between the trimmed V and J ends, which lost 7 bases and 1 base, there was a span of 13 bases. The germline V gene encodes CDR1 LNHDA and CDR2 SQIVND (reference sequence). Written as DNA, the CDR3 is TGTGCCAGTACCATTACGGGGGGGAACACTGAAGCTTTCTTT. As protein: CASTITGGNTEAFF. Full variable domain (remainder filled in from reference TRBV19 and TRBJ1-1): DGGITQSPKYLFRKEGQNVTLSCEQNLNHDAMYWYRQDPGQGLRLIYYSQIVNDFQKGDIAEGYSVSREKKESFPLTVTSAQKNPTAFYLCASTITGGNTEAFFGQGTRLTVV.

This clone was detected only once. The V gene is TRBV5-1, the J gene TRBJ2-1; maybe TRBD1 (6 bases). The length of the CDR3 is 14 residues. Germline-derived CDR1 and CDR2 are SGHRS and YFSETQ. V gave up 5 bases and J gave up 7 bases, with 16 bases separating them. CDR3: CASRRDKKENEQFF. The CDR3 nucleotides read TGCGCCAGCAGACGGGACAAGAAGGAAAATGAGCAGTTCTTC.

J is TRBJ2-7 and V is TRBV5-6, with D possibly being TRBD2 (6 bases). The V gene lost 4 bases and the J gene lost 0 bases, with 14 bases spanning the gap. The CDR3 is 15 amino acids. Germline V gives CDR1 SGHDT, CDR2 YYEEEE. The CDR3 sequence: CASSEKGLNSYEQYF. CDR3 DNA sequence: TGTGCCAGCAGCGAAAAGGGACTCAACTCCTACGAGCAGTACTTC.

This clone was seen a single time. The chain couples TRBV7-9 to TRBJ2-2; D might be TRBD1 (5 bases). Looked up from germline, CDR1 is SEHNR and CDR2 is FQNEAQ (reference sequence). CDR3 length: 17 residues. V was clipped by 4 bases and J by 1 base, with 16 bases between them. CDR3 residues: CASSSDLQALNTGELFF. The CDR3 coding sequence is TGTGCCAGCAGCTCCGATCTACAGGCCTTGAACACCGGGGAGCTGTTTTTT. Full variable domain (missing parts from reference TRBV7-9 and TRBJ2-2): DTGVSQNPRHKITKRGQNVTFRCDPISEHNRLYWYRQTLGQGPEFLTYFQNEAQLEKSRLLSDRFSAERPKGSFSTLEIQRTEQGDSAMYLCASSSDLQALNTGELFFGEGSRLTVL.

The chain is built from TRBV5-1 and TRBJ2-2, with 8 bases aligning to TRBD2. In germline, CDR1 is SGHRS, CDR2 YFSETQ. V lost 0 bases and J lost 7; bases outside the gene matches: 5. The CDR3 spans 15 residues. The CDR3 DNA sequence: TGCGCCAGCAGCTTGGTTAGCGGGAAACACGGGGAGCTGTTTTTT. Its protein is CASSLVSGKHGELFF.

This chain uses TRBV27 with TRBJ2-1, with a possible D match to TRBD1 (5 bases). The V end was cut by 7 bases, the J end by 3 bases, with 13 bases between. The CDR3 is made up of 14 amino acids. Germline V CDR1 and CDR2: MNHEY, SMNVEV (reference sequence). The DNA of the CDR3 is TGTGCCAGCAACTCGGCTGACAGCTACAATGAGCAGTTCTTC. Translating it yields CASNSADSYNEQFF.

This clone was found once. In nucleotides, the CDR3 is TGCGCCAGCGGAGACGGAGACAGGGGGCTCTCTGGAAACACCATATATTTT. Residues: CASGDGDRGLSGNTIYF. J is TRBJ1-3 and V is TRBV10-1; TRBD1 agrees at 10 bases. Germline CDR1 WNHNN, CDR2 SYGVQD (reference sequence). The CDR3 covers 17 residues. The ends lost 8 bases at V and 0 bases at J; junction bases unmatched: 10.

The genes are TRBV7-2 and TRBJ2-7; tentatively, D is TRBD2 (5 bases). The CDR3 length is 15 residues. CDR1 is SGHTA and CDR2 is FQGNSA in the germline V gene. Trimming stripped 1 base from V and 4 bases from J, with 14 bases between. The CDR3, as DNA: TGTGCCAGCAGCTTAGGTGGGCTAGCCACGTACGAGCAGTACTTC. Protein sequence: CASSLGGLATYEQYF. Variable domain in full (rest from reference TRBV7-2 and TRBJ2-7): GAGVSQSPSNKVTEKGKDVELRCDPISGHTALYWYRQSLGQGLEFLIYFQGNSAPDKSGLPSDRFSAERTGGSVSTLTIQRTQQEDSAVYLCASSLGGLATYEQYFGPGTRLTVT.

The chain joins TRBV5-1 to TRBJ2-1; no firm D call. V lost 3 bases and J 8 bases, leaving 21 bases between the germline ends. The CDR3 extends over 16 amino acids. Germline CDR1 SGHRS, CDR2 YFSETQ. The CDR3 region is CASSSINITIADEQFF. The CDR3 bases are TGCGCCAGCAGCTCGATAAACATCACAATAGCAGATGAGCAGTTCTTC.

The V call is TRBV6-6, the J call TRBJ2-7; perhaps TRBD2 as D (6 bases). The CDR3 is 16 amino acids. Deletions cut 6 bases from V and 2 bases from J, with 20 bases between. Germline-derived CDR1 and CDR2 are MNHNY and SVGAGI (reference sequence). CDR3 in amino acids: CASSPSTGVGPYEQYF. CDR3 nucleotides: TGTGCCAGCAGCCCCTCGACGGGAGTAGGTCCCTACGAGCAGTACTTC.

The chain carries TRBV27 and TRBJ2-7, with TRBD2 matching over 11 bases. Looked up from germline, CDR1 is MNHEY and CDR2 is SMNVEV (reference sequence). The CDR3 runs to 16 residues. Trimming at V came to 7 bases and at J to 7 bases, leaving 15 bases not matched to a gene. The CDR3 region is CASIPLGSGRANEQYF. In nucleotides, the CDR3 is TGTGCCAGCATTCCCCTGGGTAGCGGGAGGGCAAATGAGCAGTACTTC.

The chain recombines TRBV5-3 with TRBJ2-5, with D unresolved. The J call may not be correct, given that the DNA end is closer to TRBJ2-7. TRBV5-3 is identified as an open reading frame with a role that is uncertain. This CDR3 comprises 15 residues. In nucleotides, the CDR3 is TGTGCCAGAATTATGGTTTGGGCAGCACCCTACGAGCAGTACTTC. The encoded protein is CARIMVWAAPYEQYF.

The J gene is TRBJ2-6, the V gene TRBV7-2, with a weak D call TRBD1 (7 bases). Germline assignment: CDR1 SGHTA and CDR2 FQGNSA. The germline V and J ends were trimmed by 7 bases and 3 bases, with 13 bases remaining between them. There are 15 residues in the CDR3. The CDR3 DNA is TGTGCCAGCAAGGAGGGGGCGCTTGGGGCCAACGTCCTGACTTTC. This translates into CASKEGALGANVLTF.

This chain joins TRBV11-2 and TRBJ2-7, with 7 bases lining up with TRBD1. V gave up 1 base and J gave up 4 bases; unmatched junction bases: 4. Germline V gives CDR1 SGHAT, CDR2 FQNNGV. The CDR3 is 14 residues long. For the CDR3, the DNA is TGTGCCAGCAGCTTAGTGACAGGGCTATACGAGCAGTACTTC. Translation gives CASSLVTGLYEQYF.

The chain joins TRBV7-9 to TRBJ1-3; 7 bases are shared with TRBD1. Trimming at V came to 5 bases and at J to 0 bases, leaving 10 bases not matched to a gene. The length of the CDR3 is 17 residues. CDR1 is SEHNR, CDR2 FQNEAQ, per germline (reference sequence). The chain's CDR3 is CASSGQWDRISGNTIYF. The CDR3 DNA is TGTGCCAGCAGCGGCCAATGGGACAGAATCTCTGGAAACACCATATATTTT.

This sequence joins TRBV5-4 and TRBJ1-3; 7 nucleotides line up with TRBD1. This CDR3 is built from 14 residues. CDR1 and CDR2 (germline): SGHNT, YYREEE (reference sequence). V gave up 5 bases and J gave up 4 bases; unmatched junction bases: 6. In nucleotides, the CDR3 is TGTGCCAGCAGGGATCGGACAGGAGGAAACACCATATATTTT. This gives the protein CASRDRTGGNTIYF.

The chain combines TRBV6-1 with TRBJ1-2, with D tentatively TRBD1 (6 bases). This CDR3 region has 14 residues. The germline gives CDR1 MNHNS, CDR2 SASEGT. The V gene lost 6 bases and the J gene lost 4 bases, with 15 bases spanning the gap. Here the CDR3 reads CASSFGRGLYGYTF. For the CDR3, the DNA is TGTGCCAGCAGCTTTGGACGGGGGCTCTATGGCTACACCTTC.

The chain is built from TRBV6-1 and TRBJ1-2; D possibly corresponds to TRBD1 (5 bases). The CDR3 loop spans 14 amino acids. V lost 4 bases, J lost 2 bases, and 11 bases lay in between. Germline values: CDR1 MNHNS, CDR2 SASEGT. CDR3 residues: CASSARRGNYGYTF. The CDR3 region has the DNA TGTGCCAGCAGTGCCCGACGGGGGAACTATGGCTACACCTTC.

The CDR3 DNA reads as TGTGCCAGCTCACCACGGACTAGCGGGAGGTCAGTCGGGGAGCTGTTTTTT. The encoded protein is CASSPRTSGRSVGELFF. The J gene is TRBJ2-2, the V gene TRBV18, with 14 bases that match TRBD2. This CDR3 spans 17 amino acids. V lost 1 base and J lost 7; bases outside the gene matches: 5. The germline V gene has CDR1 KGHSH and CDR2 LQKENI.

The chain carries TRBV5-1 and TRBJ2-3; D unresolved. CDR3 length: 14 residues. CDR1 and CDR2 from the germline V gene are SGHRS and YFSETQ. Trimming cost V 5 bases and J 2 bases, with 12 bases left between them. Here the CDR3 DNA reads TGCGCCAGCAGTGGTGTATCGTCCACAGATACGCAGTATTTT. It specifies CASSGVSSTDTQYF. Using reference TRBV5-1 and TRBJ2-3 for the parts outside the CDR3, the full variable domain is KAGVTQTPRYLIKTRGQQVTLSCSPISGHRSVSWYQQTPGQGLQFLFEYFSETQRNKGNFPGRFSGRQFSNSRSEMNVSTLELGDSALYLCASSGVSSTDTQYFGPGTRLTVL.

The rearrangement uses TRBV5-8 and TRBJ2-3; 11 positions match TRBD2. Germline V CDR1 and CDR2: SGHTS, YDEGEE. The J segment lost 8 bases and the V segment lost 4 bases, leaving 18 bases of the junction unmatched. The CDR3 is 18 residues long. The CDR3 DNA reads TGTGCCAGCAGCCAACCCGAACTAGCGGGAGTAGAGAGGGGTACGCAGTATTTT. Its translation is CASSQPELAGVERGTQYF.